This T cell receptor beta chain was profiled in a study of blood T cell repertoires in COVID-19. Study summary: Samples representing acute and convalescent COVID-19 were sourced from the United States, Italy and Spain. T cells, B-cell-depleted T cells, or PBMCs provided the cDNA or gDNA that served as material.

Authors' data handling: Estimation of nucleated cell counts relied on the amplification of reference gene primers. Sequencing was performed with immunoSEQ multiplex PCR; in TCRdb, only in-frame clones are kept and a portion is missing. From that table come the V and J calls and clone size; the DNA was used to work out D and trimming. This table has 95,000 to 110,000 clones, 84% appearing once. The CDR3 contains 14 residues. Trimming stripped 5 bases from V and 6 bases from J, with 16 bases between. Germline V CDR1 and CDR2: SEHNR, FQNEAQ (reference sequence). This chain joins TRBV7-9 and TRBJ1-1; tentative D call: TRBD1 (5 bases). The sequence was collected from a human donor in a cohort sampled during active COVID-19. The sequenced material came from peripheral blood. The CDR3 loop is CASSLTGDLAEAFF. CDR3 DNA: TGTGCCAGCAGCCTAACGGGGGATTTGGCTGAAGCTTTCTTT.